One sample yielded the 12 T cell receptor beta chains listed below, sequenced in a study of T-cell memory formation after mild COVID-19 listed by TCRdb under 2021. Receptors were amplified or captured by 5' RACE. Data came from an Illumina NovaSeq 6000. TCRdb cleaned the public reads at Q25 with fastp, built clones with MiXCR and kept in-frame beta chains. Each record represents a unique CDR3 protein, reported with the most common genes and DNA among its rows. The sample table records approximately 200,000 distinct CDR3 sequences; 16% of these occur just once. The ten largest clones take up about 2.1% of the sample. Sequences were obtained from PBMCs or a T cell subset sorted from them (not recorded which). These receptors came from an adult woman who had mild COVID-19 (a few samples of this study predate the infection). The sample titles of this study are shuffled in the database, so cell type and time point are left out; the donor was told from shared clones.

This clonotype has more than one count but fewer than ten. V usage is TRBV6-5 and J usage is TRBJ2-3; D is undetermined. Deletions cut 0 bases from V and 6 bases from J, with 7 bases between. Germline V lookup: CDR1 MNHEY, CDR2 SVGAGI. This CDR3 region has 13 residues. The CDR3, as DNA: TGTGCCAGCAGTTACTCGATGGGCGATACGCAGTATTTT. Amino acids: CASSYSMGDTQYF.

This clonotype was found a few times. In DNA form, the CDR3 reads TGCGCCAGCAGCCAGGGCACAGGGGCCAGCTCCTACGAGCAGTACTTC. It specifies CASSQGTGASSYEQYF. This chain connects TRBV4-1 to TRBJ2-7; 7 bases fit TRBD1. V trimming: 3 bases; J trimming: 0 bases; junction bases outside the gene matches: 8. CDR3 length: 16 residues. Per germline, CDR1 MGHRA and CDR2 YSYEKL.

This clonotype has a handful of counts. This chain links TRBV7-2 with TRBJ1-4; D is unresolved. The V and J ends lost 5 bases and 5 bases respectively, with 6 bases between them. In germline, CDR1 is SGHTA, CDR2 FQGNSA. The CDR3 is 12 residues long. In nucleotides, the CDR3 is TGTGCCAGCAGCCTACAGAATGAAAAACTGTTTTTT. This translates into CASSLQNEKLFF. The full variable domain, in which reference TRBV7-2 and TRBJ1-4 provide the parts outside the CDR3, is GAGVSQSPSNKVTEKGKDVELRCDPISGHTALYWYRQSLGQGLEFLIYFQGNSAPDKSGLPSDRFSAERTGGSVSTLTIQRTQQEDSAVYLCASSLQNEKLFFGSGTQLSVL.

The CDR3 DNA reads as TGTGCCAGCAGTTACGGCGGCTGGACTGAAGCTTTCTTT. This sequence encodes CASSYGGWTEAFF. The J gene is TRBJ1-1, the V gene TRBV6-5; no clear D. The V end lost 2 bases, the J end lost 5 bases, and 9 bases lay between the germline ends. Germline V gives CDR1 MNHEY, CDR2 SVGAGI. This CDR3 spans 13 amino acids.

V gene TRBV7-6 combines with J gene TRBJ2-5; 7 positions agree with TRBD2. Per germline, CDR1 SGHVS and CDR2 FNYEAQ. Trimming cost V 6 bases and J 0 bases; bases outside gene matches: 10. This CDR3 has 16 residues. This CDR3 reads CASRHSGRGYQETQYF. CDR3 DNA: TGTGCCAGCAGACATTCAGGGCGGGGGTACCAAGAGACCCAGTACTTC.

Ten or more counts support this clonotype. The chain employs TRBV5-4 and TRBJ2-5; D gene unclear. Germline CDR1 is SGHNT and CDR2 is YYREEE (reference sequence). This CDR3 is built from 12 residues. V was cut by 0 bases and J by 5 bases, with 5 bases left in between. In nucleotides, the CDR3 is TGTGCCAGCAGCTTGGGCCTCGAGACCCAGTACTTC. It specifies CASSLGLETQYF. The full variable domain, with the rest looked up from reference TRBV5-4 and TRBJ2-5, is ETGVTQSPTHLIKTRGQQVTLRCSSQSGHNTVSWYQQALGQGPQFIFQYYREEENGRGNFPPRFSGLQFPNYSSELNVNALELDDSALYLCASSLGLETQYFGPGTRLLVL.

The chain uses TRBV30 and TRBJ1-2, with D possibly being TRBD1 (5 bases). This CDR3 is 14 amino acids long. The ends were cut back, 6 bases at V and 8 bases at J, with 22 bases in the middle. Germline CDR1 reads GTSNPN; CDR2 reads SVGIG (reference sequence). CDR3 DNA: TGTGCCTGCGGTAGCGGTCAGGGTGAAAAAGGCTACACCTTC. Its translation is CACGSGQGEKGYTF. Drawing the rest from reference TRBV30 and TRBJ1-2, the complete variable domain is SQTIHQWPATLVQPVGSPLSLECTVEGTSNPNLYWYRQAAGRGLQLLFYSVGIGQISSEVPQNLSASRPQDRQFILSSKKLLLSDSGFYLCACGSGQGEKGYTFGSGTRLTVV.

In nucleotides, the CDR3 is TGCGCCAGCAGCTCCGTGGTCAGGGGATACACTGAAGCTTTCTTT. Translating gives CASSSVVRGYTEAFF. The genes are TRBV5-1 and TRBJ1-1, with TRBD1 as a possible D gene (6 bases). The CDR3 runs 15 residues. The V and J ends lost 3 bases and 3 bases respectively, with 15 bases between them. Germline CDR1 and CDR2: SGHRS and YFSETQ. The full variable domain, its missing parts supplied by reference TRBV5-1 and TRBJ1-1, is KAGVTQTPRYLIKTRGQQVTLSCSPISGHRSVSWYQQTPGQGLQFLFEYFSETQRNKGNFPGRFSGRQFSNSRSEMNVSTLELGDSALYLCASSSVVRGYTEAFFGQGTRLTVV.

In this sample, this clonotype turned up a few times. The chain has TRBV5-1 and TRBJ2-3; 16 bases align to TRBD2. Germline V gives CDR1 SGHRS, CDR2 YFSETQ. The V and J ends lost 4 bases and 2 bases, in that order; junction bases with no gene match: 7. The CDR3 runs to 18 residues. As DNA, the CDR3 is TGCGCCAGCAGCCTCGGGACTAGCGGGGGGGGCTCCACAGATACGCAGTATTTT. Translating it yields CASSLGTSGGGSTDTQYF.

This clonotype was detected only a few times. The chain joins TRBV4-3 to TRBJ1-1, with D maybe TRBD1 (5 bases). CDR1 and CDR2 from the germline V gene are LGHNA and YSLEER. Trimming took 3 bases from V and 4 from J, leaving 18 bases between them. The CDR3 is 16 amino acids. CDR3 DNA: TGCGCCAGCAGCCAGGCCTCGGCAGGGTTGGGCACTGAAGCTTTCTTT. It yields the protein CASSQASAGLGTEAFF.

This chain uses TRBV15 with TRBJ2-5, with 7 bases fitting TRBD2. Per the germline V gene, CDR1 is LNHNV and CDR2 is YYDKDF (reference sequence). V lost 8 bases and J lost 2; bases outside the gene matches: 5. The CDR3 loop spans 13 amino acids. For the CDR3, the DNA is TGTGCCACCTCTCCGGGACTACAAGAGACCCAGTACTTC. This encodes CATSPGLQETQYF.

The chain is built from TRBV3-1 and TRBJ2-7; D is uncertain. Germline CDR1 reads LGHDT; CDR2 reads YNNKEL (reference sequence). The length of the CDR3 is 12 residues. Trimming pared 4 bases from V and 5 bases from J, leaving 9 bases between. The CDR3 DNA reads TGTGCCAGCAGCCTTGCTGCGCACGAGCAGTACTTC. Protein sequence: CASSLAAHEQYF.